This T cell receptor beta chain was sequenced for a study of shared clonotypes between healthy human individuals. Study context: The composition of the donors was a couple of women and a few men aged 18 to 49. Used for every donor were three CD4 naive, three CD4 memory, two CD8 naive and one CD8 memory plate. Study findings and constraints: Four donors shared about 4.5% of their naive CD4 clonotypes.

CDR1 is MDHEN, CDR2 SYDVKM, per germline. The CDR3 consists of 15 residues. V gave up 4 bases and J gave up 2 bases, with 15 bases separating them. Clones were sequenced by immunoSEQ multiplex PCR, and TCRdb holds only the in-frame ones, with some missing. The sample yields about 2.1 million clones, 85% to 95% seen once. About this clone itself: Its antigen is as yet unknown.

Positive CCR7 selection of CD45RO-negative cells yielded the naive CD8 cells, and terminally differentiated effector memory CD45RA+ cells were excluded. The sequence derives from a man aged 18 to 30 in good health. Some clones in this sample may be carry-over from other donors' samples. Sequenced input: naive CD8+ T cells from PBMCs. The chain couples TRBV28 to TRBJ2-7; TRBD1 or TRBD2 may be the D gene (6 bases each). This CDR3 is CASSSNREVPYEQYF. CDR3 DNA sequence: TGTGCCAGCAGTTCCAACAGGGAGGTACCCTACGAGCAGTACTTC.